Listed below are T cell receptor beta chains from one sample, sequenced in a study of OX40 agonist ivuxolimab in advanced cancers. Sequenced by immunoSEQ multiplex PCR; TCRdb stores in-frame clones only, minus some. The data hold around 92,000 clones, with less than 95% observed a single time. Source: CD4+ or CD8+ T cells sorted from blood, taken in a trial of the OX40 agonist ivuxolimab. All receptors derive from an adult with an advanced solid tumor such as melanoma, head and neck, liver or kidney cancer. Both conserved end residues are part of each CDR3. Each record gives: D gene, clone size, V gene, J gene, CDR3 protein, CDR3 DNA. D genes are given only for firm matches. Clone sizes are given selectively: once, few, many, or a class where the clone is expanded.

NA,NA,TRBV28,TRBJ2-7,CASSLWDLDNSSYEQYF,TGTGCCAGCAGTTTATGGGACCTGGACAATTCCTCCTACGAGCAGTACTTC
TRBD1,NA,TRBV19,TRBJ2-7,CASSIRDRTYEQYF,TGTGCCAGTAGTATACGGGACAGGACCTACGAGCAGTACTTC
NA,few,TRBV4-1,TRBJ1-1,CASSQVIRTTKNTEAFF,TGCGCCAGCAGCCAAGTGATTAGGACCACAAAGAACACTGAAGCTTTCTTT
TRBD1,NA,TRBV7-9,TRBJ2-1,CASSLVDRVEREQFF,TGTGCCAGCAGCTTAGTAGACAGGGTTGAACGAGAGCAGTTCTTC
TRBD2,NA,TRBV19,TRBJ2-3,CASSIETSGYTDTQYF,TGTGCCAGTAGTATTGAGACTAGCGGGTACACAGATACGCAGTATTTT
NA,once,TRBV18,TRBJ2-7,CASSPGQGTYEQYF,TGTGCCAGCTCACCAGGGCAGGGTACCTACGAGCAGTACTTC
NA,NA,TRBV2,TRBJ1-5,CASSEGRVQPQHF,TGTGCCAGCAGTGAGGGAAGGGTCCAGCCCCAGCATTTT
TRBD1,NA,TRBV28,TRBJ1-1,CASSLLDRGAFF,TGTGCCAGCAGTTTATTGGACAGGGGAGCTTTCTTT
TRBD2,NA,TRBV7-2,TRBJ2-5,CASSLKLASGGQETQYF,TGTGCCAGCAGCTTAAAGTTGGCTAGCGGGGGGCAAGAGACCCAGTACTTC
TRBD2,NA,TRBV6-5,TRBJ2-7,CASSSPSGGTYEQYF,TGTGCCAGCAGTTCCCCTAGCGGGGGGACCTACGAGCAGTACTTC
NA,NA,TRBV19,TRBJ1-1,CASAQGLNTEAFF,TGTGCCAGTGCTCAGGGCCTAAACACTGAAGCTTTCTTT
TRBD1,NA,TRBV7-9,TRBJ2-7,CASSLYPDRAYEQYF,TGTGCCAGCAGCTTATATCCGGACAGGGCATACGAGCAGTACTTC
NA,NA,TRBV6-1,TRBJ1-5,CASSEGLRVFSNQPQHF,TGTGCCAGCAGTGAAGGATTGAGGGTCTTTAGCAATCAGCCCCAGCATTTT
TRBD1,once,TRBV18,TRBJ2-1,CASSPPAGGIRNEQFF,TGTGCCAGCTCACCACCGGCAGGGGGTATAAGGAATGAGCAGTTCTTC
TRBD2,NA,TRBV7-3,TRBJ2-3,CASSLAVSGTDTQYF,TGTGCCAGCAGCTTAGCGGTTAGCGGGACAGATACGCAGTATTTT
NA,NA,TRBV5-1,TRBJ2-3,CASRDRRRLESTDTQYF,TGCGCCAGCAGGGACAGACGGAGGTTGGAGAGCACAGATACGCAGTATTTT
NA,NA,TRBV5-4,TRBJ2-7,CASSLATAGRYEQYF,TGTGCCAGCAGCTTGGCCACTGCTGGCCGGTACGAGCAGTACTTC
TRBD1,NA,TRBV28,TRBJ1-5,CASRRQGYQPQHF,TGTGCCAGCAGAAGACAGGGGTATCAGCCCCAGCATTTT
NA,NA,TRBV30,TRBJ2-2,CAWSTQDGGELFF,TGTGCCTGGAGTACCCAGGACGGCGGGGAGCTGTTTTTT